This TCR beta chain was obtained from a study of T-cell memory formation after mild COVID-19. Study overall: TCR clusters were mostly confined to one donor each. Study observations and caveats: Memory from before infection featured some responding clones, which suggests cross-reactive memory joined. Clones that contracted from day 15 to 85 were balanced CD4/CD8, while later expanders leaned CD4+. The main location of contracting CD4+ clones was CM and EM, and that of contracting CD8+ clones was EMRA.

TCRdb re-derived calls from the 5' RACE reads in MiXCR, one entry per CDR3 protein. This sample carries around 190,000 distinct CDR3 sequences, around 18% of them seen once, and the ten largest clones take around 3.9%. V lost 0 bases to trimming and J lost 4 bases; unmatched junction nucleotides: 12. The CDR3 loop spans 17 amino acids. In germline, CDR1 is SGHRS, CDR2 YFSETQ. This clonotype was seen ten or more times. The antigen is undetermined. The material sequenced was PBMCs or a T cell subset sorted from them (not recorded which). This chain joins TRBV5-1 and TRBJ2-5; 7 nucleotides line up with TRBD1. The TCR was taken from a man between 18 and 29 years old who had mild COVID-19 (a few samples of this study predate the infection). Cell type and time point are not known. The CDR3 coding sequence is TGCGCCAGCAGCTTGGGGATAGACAGGGCTGACCGAGAGACCCAGTACTTC. The encoded protein is CASSLGIDRADRETQYF.